The 15 T cell receptor beta chains given below trace back to one sample, sequenced in a study of T-cell memory formation after mild COVID-19. TCRdb reprocessed the 5' RACE reads with MiXCR, giving one entry per CDR3 protein. The table includes fewer than 200,000 distinct CDR3 sequences, approximately 12% detected once. Source material: PBMCs or a T cell subset sorted from them (not recorded which). The origin of the receptors is a man aged 18 to 30 who had mild COVID-19 (a few samples of this study predate the infection). Cell type and time point are not known.

The V and J genes are TRBV12-3 or TRBV12-4 and TRBJ1-2; D gene ambiguous. The CDR3 runs 13 residues. V lost 9 bases, J lost 5 bases, and 16 bases lay in between. The CDR3 loop is CASTVYRGYGYTF. CDR3 bases: TGTGCCAGTACAGTGTACCGAGGTTATGGCTACACCTTC.

The rearrangement links TRBV4-3 to TRBJ1-2; D remains unclear. Germline V gene sequence: CDR1 LGHNA, CDR2 YSLEER. The CDR3 loop spans 14 amino acids. Trimming cost V 0 bases and J 8 bases, with 13 bases left between them. CDR3 sequence reads: CASSQDRREDGYTF. CDR3 DNA: TGCGCCAGCAGCCAAGATAGAAGGGAAGACGGCTACACCTTC.

This clonotype has just a few counts. The genes are TRBV5-1 and TRBJ2-3, with 10 bases aligning to TRBD1. After removal of 2 bases from V and 4 bases from J, the junction contained 4 bases not matched to a gene. Germline CDR1 SGHRS, CDR2 YFSETQ. This CDR3 has 15 amino acids. The CDR3 DNA reads TGCGCCAGCAGCTTTGGGGACAGGGGTGCAGATACGCAGTATTTT. Its translation is CASSFGDRGADTQYF.

This clonotype was seen a few times. The junction and the germline gene differ at one end; a read error may be behind it. The chain employs TRBV20-1 and TRBJ1-1; the match to TRBD1 covers 7 bases. Germline values: CDR1 DFQATT, CDR2 SNEGSKA (reference sequence). The CDR3 has 14 residues. CDR3 sequence (DNA): TGCATTGCTAGAGTACCGGGACAGTCCCCTGAAGCTTTCTTT. Protein: CIARVPGQSPEAFF.

This chain joins TRBV7-9 and TRBJ2-2; D call uncertain. The germline V and J ends were trimmed by 0 bases and 0 bases, with 5 bases remaining between them. Per the germline V gene, CDR1 is SEHNR and CDR2 is FQNEAQ (reference sequence). CDR3 size: 15 residues. In DNA, the CDR3 is TGTGCCAGCAGCTTAGCTCAGGCGAACACCGGGGAGCTGTTTTTT. Encoded protein: CASSLAQANTGELFF.

The chain is built from TRBV12-3 or TRBV12-4 and TRBJ1-5; D ambiguous. This CDR3 has 13 amino acids. Trimming shortened V by 0 bases and J by 3 bases, and 3 bases separated the two germline ends. The CDR3 coding sequence is TGTGCCAGCAGTTTAGCAGACAATCAGCCCCAGCATTTT. Protein sequence: CASSLADNQPQHF.

CDR3: CSAREGDGYTF. For the CDR3, the DNA is TGCAGTGCTAGAGAGGGTGATGGCTACACCTTC. This rearrangement joins TRBV20-1 to TRBJ1-2; D not resolved. This CDR3 has 11 residues. V lost 0 bases and J lost 6, with 5 bases in between. Germline V lookup: CDR1 DFQATT, CDR2 SNEGSKA (reference sequence).

This clonotype was counted ten times or more. This chain links TRBV7-2 with TRBJ2-5; D uncertain. V was pared by 3 bases and J by 4 bases, with 18 bases between. The CDR3 extends over 16 amino acids. CDR1 is SGHTA and CDR2 is FQGNSA in the germline V gene. CDR3 amino acids: CASSFQAVTMLETQYF. The CDR3 DNA sequence: TGTGCCAGCAGCTTTCAGGCGGTGACGATGTTAGAGACCCAGTACTTC.

This clonotype was counted ten times or more. The rearrangement joins TRBV3-1 to TRBJ2-1, with 10 bases identical to TRBD2. The V gene's germline CDR1 is LGHDT and CDR2 YNNKEL (reference sequence). CDR3 length equals 15 residues. Trimming at V came to 7 bases and at J to 9 bases, leaving 12 bases not matched to a gene. This CDR3 reads CASTRSSGGAVEQFF. The CDR3 nucleotides read TGTGCCAGCACCCGCTCAAGCGGGGGGGCCGTTGAGCAGTTCTTC.

This chain connects TRBV7-2 to TRBJ2-5, with D maybe TRBD2 (6 bases). The CDR3 extends over 13 amino acids. The V end was cut by 0 bases, the J end by 5 bases, with 7 bases between. CDR1 and CDR2 from the germline V gene are SGHTA and FQGNSA. The CDR3 region is CASSLAGRETQYF. In nucleotides, the CDR3 is TGTGCCAGCAGCTTAGCAGGGAGGGAGACCCAGTACTTC.

This clonotype was recorded at least ten times. The genes are TRBV18 and TRBJ2-3; D is unclear. V lost 0 bases, J lost 5 bases, and 6 bases lay in between. From germline, CDR1 is KGHSH and CDR2 LQKENI. The CDR3 loop spans 13 amino acids. The CDR3 coding sequence is TGTGCCAGCTCACCACCGCTCTTAGATACGCAGTATTTT. Protein: CASSPPLLDTQYF.

This chain joins TRBV5-1 and TRBJ1-5; possibly TRBD1 for D (5 bases). Trimming cost V 0 bases and J 0 bases, with 10 bases left between them. Germline values: CDR1 SGHRS, CDR2 YFSETQ. The CDR3 has 16 residues. CDR3 residues: CASSLGAGDSNQPQHF. The CDR3 DNA reads TGCGCCAGCAGCTTGGGGGCGGGGGATAGCAATCAGCCCCAGCATTTT. The full variable domain, in which reference TRBV5-1 and TRBJ1-5 provide the parts outside the CDR3, is KAGVTQTPRYLIKTRGQQVTLSCSPISGHRSVSWYQQTPGQGLQFLFEYFSETQRNKGNFPGRFSGRQFSNSRSEMNVSTLELGDSALYLCASSLGAGDSNQPQHFGDGTRLSIL.

This clonotype showed up just a few times. The chain combines TRBV5-6 with TRBJ1-1; tentatively, D is TRBD1 (6 bases). This CDR3 is built from 18 residues. In germline, CDR1 is SGHDT, CDR2 YYEEEE. V dropped 4 bases and J dropped 1 base, with 23 bases sitting between them. This CDR3 reads CASSLLGGGWGENTEAFF. The CDR3 region has the DNA TGTGCCAGCAGCCTGCTTGGGGGGGGCTGGGGTGAGAACACTGAAGCTTTCTTT.

The chain carries TRBV20-1 and TRBJ2-2; 8 nucleotides agree with TRBD1. With 3 bases clipped from V and 5 bases from J, the junction kept 2 bases outside the gene matches. Germline values: CDR1 DFQATT, CDR2 SNEGSKA (reference sequence). This CDR3 is built from 13 residues. CDR3 sequence: CSARGTGTGELFF. In nucleotides, the CDR3 is TGCAGTGCTAGGGGGACAGGTACCGGGGAGCTGTTTTTT.

At least ten counts were recorded for this clonotype. The chain is built from TRBV5-1 and TRBJ2-1; 8 bases map to TRBD2. This CDR3 has 13 residues. J gave up 10 bases and V 9 bases, and 12 bases lay outside the gene matches. Per the germline V gene, CDR1 is SGHRS and CDR2 is YFSETQ. The CDR3 sequence: CATCPNSGTEQFF. CDR3 nucleotides: TGCGCCACCTGCCCCAATAGCGGGACCGAGCAGTTCTTC.